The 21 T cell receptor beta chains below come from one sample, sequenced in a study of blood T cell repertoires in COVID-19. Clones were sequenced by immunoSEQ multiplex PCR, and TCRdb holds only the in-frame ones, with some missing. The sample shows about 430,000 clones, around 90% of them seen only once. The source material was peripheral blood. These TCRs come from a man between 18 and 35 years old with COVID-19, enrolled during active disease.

In DNA form, the CDR3 reads TGTGCCACCAGTGATTTTAGGTCGGGACTAGCCCTGGGGGATACGCAGTATTTT. Protein: CATSDFRSGLALGDTQYF. The chain couples TRBV24-1 to TRBJ2-3; 9 bases are shared with TRBD2. In germline, CDR1 is KGHDR, CDR2 SFDVKD. The CDR3 spans 18 residues. Trimming cost V 1 base and J 6 bases; bases outside gene matches: 13.

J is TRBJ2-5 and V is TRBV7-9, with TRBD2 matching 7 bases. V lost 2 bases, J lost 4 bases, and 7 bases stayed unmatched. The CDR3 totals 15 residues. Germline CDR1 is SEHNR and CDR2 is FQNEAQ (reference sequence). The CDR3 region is CASSLIGGRRETQYF. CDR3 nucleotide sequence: TGTGCCAGCAGCTTAATAGGCGGGAGAAGAGAGACCCAGTACTTC.

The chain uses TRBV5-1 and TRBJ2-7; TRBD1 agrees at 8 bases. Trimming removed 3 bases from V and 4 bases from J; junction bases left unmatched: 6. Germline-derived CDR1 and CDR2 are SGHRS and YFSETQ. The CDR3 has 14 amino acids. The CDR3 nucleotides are TGCGCCAGCAGCTCCGGGACAGGTGGTTACGAGCAGTACTTC. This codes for CASSSGTGGYEQYF.

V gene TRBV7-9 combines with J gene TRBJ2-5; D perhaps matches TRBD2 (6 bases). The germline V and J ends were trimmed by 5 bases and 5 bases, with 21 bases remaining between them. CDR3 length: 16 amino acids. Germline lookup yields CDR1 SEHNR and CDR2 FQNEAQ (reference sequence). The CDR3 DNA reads TGTGCCAGCAGCCTTTTTTACGGGGGATCGGTCGAGACCCAGTACTTC. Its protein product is CASSLFYGGSVETQYF.

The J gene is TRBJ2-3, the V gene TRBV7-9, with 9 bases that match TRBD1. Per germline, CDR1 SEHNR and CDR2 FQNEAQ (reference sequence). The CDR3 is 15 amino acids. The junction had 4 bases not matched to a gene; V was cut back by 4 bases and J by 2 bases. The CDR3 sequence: CASSSWDRDTDTQYF. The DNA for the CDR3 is TGTGCCAGCAGCTCATGGGACAGGGACACAGATACGCAGTATTTT.

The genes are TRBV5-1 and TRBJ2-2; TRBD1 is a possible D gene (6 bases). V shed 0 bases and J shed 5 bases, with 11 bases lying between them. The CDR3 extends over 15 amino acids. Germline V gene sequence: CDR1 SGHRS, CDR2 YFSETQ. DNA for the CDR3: TGCGCCAGCAGCTTGGTGGGGGCAACTACCGGGGAGCTGTTTTTT. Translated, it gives CASSLVGATTGELFF. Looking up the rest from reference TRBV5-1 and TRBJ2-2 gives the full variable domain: KAGVTQTPRYLIKTRGQQVTLSCSPISGHRSVSWYQQTPGQGLQFLFEYFSETQRNKGNFPGRFSGRQFSNSRSEMNVSTLELGDSALYLCASSLVGATTGELFFGEGSRLTVL.

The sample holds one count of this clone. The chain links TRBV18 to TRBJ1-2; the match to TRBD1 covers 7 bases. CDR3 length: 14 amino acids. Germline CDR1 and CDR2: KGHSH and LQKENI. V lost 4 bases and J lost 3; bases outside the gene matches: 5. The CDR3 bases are TGTGCCAGCTCACGGGACAGAGGGGACTATGGCTACACCTTC. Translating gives CASSRDRGDYGYTF.

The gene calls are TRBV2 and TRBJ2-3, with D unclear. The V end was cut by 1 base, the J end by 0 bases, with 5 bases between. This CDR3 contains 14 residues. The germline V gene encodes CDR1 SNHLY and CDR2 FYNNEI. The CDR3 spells CASSEVPSTDTQYF. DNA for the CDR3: TGTGCCAGCAGTGAAGTTCCTAGCACAGATACGCAGTATTTT.

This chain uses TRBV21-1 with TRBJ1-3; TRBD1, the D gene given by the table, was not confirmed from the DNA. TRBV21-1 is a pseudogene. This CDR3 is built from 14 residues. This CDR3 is CASSGRTFHNTIYF. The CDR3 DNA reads TGTGCCAGCAGCGGGCGGACATTTCATAACACCATATATTTT.

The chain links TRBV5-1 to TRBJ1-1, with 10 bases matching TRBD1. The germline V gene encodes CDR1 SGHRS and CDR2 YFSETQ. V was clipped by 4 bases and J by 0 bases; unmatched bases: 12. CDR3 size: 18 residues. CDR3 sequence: CASSTPGQGRGLNTEAFF. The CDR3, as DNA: TGCGCCAGCAGCACTCCGGGACAGGGGCGCGGGTTGAACACTGAAGCTTTCTTT.

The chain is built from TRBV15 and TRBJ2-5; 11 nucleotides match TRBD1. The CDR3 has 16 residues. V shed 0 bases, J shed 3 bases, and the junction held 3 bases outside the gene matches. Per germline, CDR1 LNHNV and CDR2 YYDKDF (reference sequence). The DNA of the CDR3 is TGTGCCACCAGCAGAGATGGGACAGGGGGAGAAGAGACCCAGTACTTC. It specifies CATSRDGTGGEETQYF.

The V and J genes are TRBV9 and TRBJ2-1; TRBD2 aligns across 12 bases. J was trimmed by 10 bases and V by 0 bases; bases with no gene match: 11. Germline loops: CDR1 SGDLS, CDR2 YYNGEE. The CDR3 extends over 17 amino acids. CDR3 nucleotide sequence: TGTGCCAGCAGCGTAGGGGGACCGGGACTAGCGGGTAGAGAGCAGTTCTTC. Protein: CASSVGGPGLAGREQFF.

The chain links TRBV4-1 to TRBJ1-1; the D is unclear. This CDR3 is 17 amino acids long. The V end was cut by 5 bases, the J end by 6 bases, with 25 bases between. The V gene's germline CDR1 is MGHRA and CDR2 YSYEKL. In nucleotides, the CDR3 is TGCGCCAGCAGCTCCTACTACGGGGATGAAAGGCTGGCTGAAGCTTTCTTT. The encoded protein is CASSSYYGDERLAEAFF.

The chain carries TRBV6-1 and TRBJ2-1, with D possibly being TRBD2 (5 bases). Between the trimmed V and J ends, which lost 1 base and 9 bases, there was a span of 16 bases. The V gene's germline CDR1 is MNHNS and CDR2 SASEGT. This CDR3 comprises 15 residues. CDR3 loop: CASSEVVGEVGEQFF. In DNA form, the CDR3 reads TGTGCCAGCAGTGAAGTCGTGGGAGAGGTGGGTGAGCAGTTCTTC.

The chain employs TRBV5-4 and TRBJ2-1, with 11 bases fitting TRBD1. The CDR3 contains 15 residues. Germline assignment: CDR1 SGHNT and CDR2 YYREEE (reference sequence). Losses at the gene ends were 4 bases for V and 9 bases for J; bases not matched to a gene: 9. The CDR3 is CASSTPGQGGSEQFF. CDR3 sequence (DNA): TGTGCCAGCAGCACCCCGGGACAGGGGGGGAGTGAGCAGTTCTTC.

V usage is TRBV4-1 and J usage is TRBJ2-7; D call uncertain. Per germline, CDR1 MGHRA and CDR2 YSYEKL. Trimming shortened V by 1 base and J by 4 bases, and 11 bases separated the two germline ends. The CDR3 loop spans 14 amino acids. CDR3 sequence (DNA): TGCGCCAGCAGCCAAGGTACGGGTCCATACGAGCAGTACTTC. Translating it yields CASSQGTGPYEQYF.

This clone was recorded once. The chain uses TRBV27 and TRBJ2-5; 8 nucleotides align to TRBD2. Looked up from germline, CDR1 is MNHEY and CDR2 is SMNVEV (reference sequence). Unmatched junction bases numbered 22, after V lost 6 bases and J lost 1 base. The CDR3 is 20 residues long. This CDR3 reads CASRAFSGAYLAGLQETQYF. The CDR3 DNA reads TGTGCCAGCAGAGCATTTTCTGGGGCGTATCTAGCGGGTCTCCAAGAGACCCAGTACTTC.

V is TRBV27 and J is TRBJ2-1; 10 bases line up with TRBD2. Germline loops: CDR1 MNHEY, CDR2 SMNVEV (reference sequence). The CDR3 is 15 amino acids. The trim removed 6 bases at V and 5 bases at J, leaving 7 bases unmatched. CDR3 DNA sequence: TGTGCCAGCAGGGGTAGCGGGAGGCCCCACAATGAGCAGTTCTTC. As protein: CASRGSGRPHNEQFF.

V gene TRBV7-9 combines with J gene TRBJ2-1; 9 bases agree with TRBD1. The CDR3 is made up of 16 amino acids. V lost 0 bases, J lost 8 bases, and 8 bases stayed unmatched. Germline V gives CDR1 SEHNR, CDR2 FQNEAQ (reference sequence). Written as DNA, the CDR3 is TGTGCCAGCAGCTTAGCTCGGAGGGACAGGGAGCATGAGCAGTTCTTC. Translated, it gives CASSLARRDREHEQFF. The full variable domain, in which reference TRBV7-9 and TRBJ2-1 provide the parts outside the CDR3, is DTGVSQNPRHKITKRGQNVTFRCDPISEHNRLYWYRQTLGQGPEFLTYFQNEAQLEKSRLLSDRFSAERPKGSFSTLEIQRTEQGDSAMYLCASSLARRDREHEQFFGPGTRLTVL.

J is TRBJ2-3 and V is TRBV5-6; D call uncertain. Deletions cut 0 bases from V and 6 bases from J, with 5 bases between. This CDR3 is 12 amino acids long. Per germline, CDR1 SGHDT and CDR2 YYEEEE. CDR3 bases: TGTGCCAGCAGCTTGGAATCGGATACGCAGTATTTT. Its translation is CASSLESDTQYF.

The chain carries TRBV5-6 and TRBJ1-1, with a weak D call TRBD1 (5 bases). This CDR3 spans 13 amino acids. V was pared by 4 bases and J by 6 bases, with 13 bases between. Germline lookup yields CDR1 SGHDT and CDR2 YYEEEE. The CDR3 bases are TGTGCCAGCAGCCAATGGGGGGGATCTGAAGCTTTCTTT. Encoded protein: CASSQWGGSEAFF. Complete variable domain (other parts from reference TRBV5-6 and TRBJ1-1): DAGVTQSPTHLIKTRGQQVTLRCSPKSGHDTVSWYQQALGQGPQFIFQYYEEEERQRGNFPDRFSGHQFPNYSSELNVNALLLGDSALYLCASSQWGGSEAFFGQGTRLTVV.